The 8 T cell receptor beta chains below come from one sample, sequenced in a study of CD8 T cells in Susac syndrome. RNA in amounts of roughly 0.45 to 1 ug was reverse transcribed with random hexamers. TCRdb re-analysed the immunoSEQ multiplex PCR reads in MiXCR, keeping a single row per CDR3 protein. The sample gives about 300,000 distinct CDR3 sequences, 92% of which show up once; around 0.07% is in the top ten. Sequences were obtained from CD4+ T cells from PBMCs. The receptors shown here come from a human donor with multiple sclerosis.

V gene TRBV12-3 or TRBV12-4 combines with J gene TRBJ2-2; no firm D call. The CDR3 sequence is 15 residues long. V lost 6 bases and J lost 4, with 15 bases in between. CDR3: CASSFTHLPTGELFF. The CDR3 bases are TGTGCCAGCAGCTTTACCCACCTGCCCACCGGGGAGCTGTTTTTT.

The gene calls are TRBV11-2 and TRBJ2-7; TRBD1 matches at 8 bases. The V and J ends lost 4 bases and 6 bases, in that order; junction bases with no gene match: 11. The length of the CDR3 is 15 residues. CDR1 and CDR2 (germline): SGHAT, FQNNGV. This CDR3 reads CASSSQPTGAVEQYF. Here the CDR3 DNA reads TGTGCCAGCAGCTCACAACCGACAGGGGCGGTCGAGCAGTACTTC.

CDR3 loop: CASRQAGGAYSGNTIYF. CDR3 DNA: TGTGCCAGCAGGCAAGCAGGGGGCGCATACTCTGGAAACACCATATATTTT. J is TRBJ1-3 and V is TRBV7-9; 8 bases align to TRBD1. CDR3 size: 17 residues. With V trimmed by 6 bases and J by 0 bases, 10 bases remained unmatched. The germline V gene has CDR1 SEHNR and CDR2 FQNEAQ (reference sequence).

The rearrangement uses TRBV18 and TRBJ2-5; D is possibly TRBD1 (5 bases). Germline V gene sequence: CDR1 KGHSH, CDR2 LQKENI. There are 14 residues in the CDR3. V was pared by 0 bases and J by 4 bases, with 9 bases between. Written as DNA, the CDR3 is TGTGCCAGCTCACCACCGTCAGGGCCAGAGACCCAGTACTTC. It codes for CASSPPSGPETQYF. The full variable domain, in which reference TRBV18 and TRBJ2-5 provide the parts outside the CDR3, is NAGVMQNPRHLVRRRGQEARLRCSPMKGHSHVYWYRQLPEEGLKFMVYLQKENIIDESGMPKERFSAEFPKEGPSILRIQQVVRGDSAAYFCASSPPSGPETQYFGPGTRLLVL.

The chain joins TRBV19 to TRBJ2-7; 11 bases line up with TRBD2. J was trimmed by 1 base and V by 5 bases; bases with no gene match: 1. The length of the CDR3 is 14 residues. Per germline, CDR1 LNHDA and CDR2 SQIVND (reference sequence). The CDR3 sequence is CASSGLAGSYEQYF. The DNA of the CDR3 is TGTGCCAGTAGTGGACTAGCGGGTTCCTACGAGCAGTACTTC.

The CDR3 reads CASSWGMKNEQFF. The CDR3 coding sequence is TGTGCCAGCAGTTGGGGAATGAAAAATGAGCAGTTCTTC. V and J are TRBV14 and TRBJ2-1; D is ambiguous. Looked up from germline, CDR1 is SGHDN and CDR2 is FVKESK. The CDR3 has 13 residues. The V end lost 6 bases, the J end lost 7 bases, and 13 bases lay between the germline ends.

This clonotype was observed a single time. The CDR3 loop is CASSLRASPDDYGYTF. CDR3 nucleotides: TGTGCCAGCAGCTTACGGGCGTCCCCTGACGACTATGGCTACACCTTC. The J gene is TRBJ1-2, the V gene TRBV7-2; the D is unclear. The CDR3 is made up of 16 amino acids. CDR1 SGHTA and CDR2 FQGNSA come from the germline V gene. V was cut by 2 bases and J by 3 bases, with 16 bases left in between.

As to this clonotype: An end of the junction differs from the germline gene, which may be a read error. The rearrangement uses TRBV5-6 and TRBJ2-7, with D perhaps given as TRBD1 or TRBD2 (5 bases each). The CDR3 runs to 12 residues. CDR1 is SGHDT and CDR2 is YYEEEE in the germline V gene. CDR3 DNA sequence: TGTGCCAGCGCTTTAACCGGGACCCAAGCCGTCTTC. Protein product: CASALTGTQAVF.